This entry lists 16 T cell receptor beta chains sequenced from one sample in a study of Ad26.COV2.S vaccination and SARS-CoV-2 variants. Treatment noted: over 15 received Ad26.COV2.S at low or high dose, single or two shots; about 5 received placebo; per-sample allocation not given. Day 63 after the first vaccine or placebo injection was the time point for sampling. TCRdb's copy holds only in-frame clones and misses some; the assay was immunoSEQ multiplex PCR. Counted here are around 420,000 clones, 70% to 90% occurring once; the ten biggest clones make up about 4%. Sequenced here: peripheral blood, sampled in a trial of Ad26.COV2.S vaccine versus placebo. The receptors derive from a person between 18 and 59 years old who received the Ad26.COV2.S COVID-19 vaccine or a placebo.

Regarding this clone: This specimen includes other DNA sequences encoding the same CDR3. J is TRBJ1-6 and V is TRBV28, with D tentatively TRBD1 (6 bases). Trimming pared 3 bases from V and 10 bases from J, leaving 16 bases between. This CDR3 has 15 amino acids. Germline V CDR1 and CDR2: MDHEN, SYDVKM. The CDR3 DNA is TGTGCCAGCAGTTTGGGGCAGGGGTACAGATCACCCCTCCACTTT. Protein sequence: CASSLGQGYRSPLHF. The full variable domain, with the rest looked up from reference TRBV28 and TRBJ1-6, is DVKVTQSSRYLVKRTGEKVFLECVQDMDHENMFWYRQDPGLGLRLIYFSYDVKMKEKGDIPEGYSVSREKKERFSLILESASTNQTSMYLCASSLGQGYRSPLHFGNGTRLTVT.

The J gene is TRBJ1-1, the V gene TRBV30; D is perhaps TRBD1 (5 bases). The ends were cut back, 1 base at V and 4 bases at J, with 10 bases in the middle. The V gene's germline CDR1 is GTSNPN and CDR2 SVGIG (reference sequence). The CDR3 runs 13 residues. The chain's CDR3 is CAWSEGLGTEAFF. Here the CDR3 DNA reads TGTGCCTGGAGTGAGGGGTTGGGCACTGAAGCTTTCTTT.

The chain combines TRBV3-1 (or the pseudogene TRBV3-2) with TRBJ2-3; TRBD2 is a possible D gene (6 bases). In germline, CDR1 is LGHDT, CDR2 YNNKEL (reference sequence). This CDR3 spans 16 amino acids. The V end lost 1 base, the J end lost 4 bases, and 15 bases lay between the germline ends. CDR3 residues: CASSQAQTRPSDTQYF. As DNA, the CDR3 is TGTGCCAGCAGCCAAGCTCAGACTAGACCATCAGATACGCAGTATTTT.

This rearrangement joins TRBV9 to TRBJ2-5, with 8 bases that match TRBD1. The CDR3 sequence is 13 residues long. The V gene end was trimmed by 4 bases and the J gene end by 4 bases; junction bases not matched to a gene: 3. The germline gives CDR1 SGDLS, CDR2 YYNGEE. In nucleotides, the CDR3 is TGTGCCAGCAGCCCGGACAGGGTAGAGACCCAGTACTTC. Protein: CASSPDRVETQYF. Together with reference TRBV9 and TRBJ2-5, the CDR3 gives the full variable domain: DSGVTQTPKHLITATGQRVTLRCSPRSGDLSVYWYQQSLDQGLQFLIQYYNGEERAKGNILERFSAQQFPDLHSELNLSSLELGDSALYFCASSPDRVETQYFGPGTRLLVL.

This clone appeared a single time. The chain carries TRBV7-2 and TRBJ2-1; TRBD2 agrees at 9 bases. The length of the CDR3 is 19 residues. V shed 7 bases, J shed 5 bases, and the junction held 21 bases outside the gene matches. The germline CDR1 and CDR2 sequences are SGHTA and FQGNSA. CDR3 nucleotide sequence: TGTGCCAGCACCAACCAAGTCGCCGGCGCAGCGGGGGGCAACAATGAGCAGTTCTTC. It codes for CASTNQVAGAAGGNNEQFF.

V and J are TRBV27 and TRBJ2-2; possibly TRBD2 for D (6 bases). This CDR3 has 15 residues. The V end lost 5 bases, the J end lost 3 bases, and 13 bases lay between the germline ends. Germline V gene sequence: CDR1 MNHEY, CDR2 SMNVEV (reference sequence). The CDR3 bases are TGTGCCAGCAGTCGTCGGGACTCCTACACCGGGGAGCTGTTTTTT. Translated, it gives CASSRRDSYTGELFF.

CDR3 bases: TGTGCCAGCAGCGTCGGGACAGGGGTGTTCACTGAAGCTTTCTTT. As protein: CASSVGTGVFTEAFF. V and J are TRBV9 and TRBJ1-1, with 10 bases fitting TRBD1. The CDR3 length is 15 residues. V shed 2 bases and J 4 bases; nucleotides not matched to a gene: 5. CDR1 is SGDLS, CDR2 YYNGEE, per germline.

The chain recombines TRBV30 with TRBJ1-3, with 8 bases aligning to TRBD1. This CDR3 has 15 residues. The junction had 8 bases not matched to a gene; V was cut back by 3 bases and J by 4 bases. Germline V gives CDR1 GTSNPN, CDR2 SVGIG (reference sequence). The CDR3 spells CAWSRGRGSGNTIYF. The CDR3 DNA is TGTGCCTGGAGCAGGGGGCGCGGGTCAGGAAACACCATATATTTT.

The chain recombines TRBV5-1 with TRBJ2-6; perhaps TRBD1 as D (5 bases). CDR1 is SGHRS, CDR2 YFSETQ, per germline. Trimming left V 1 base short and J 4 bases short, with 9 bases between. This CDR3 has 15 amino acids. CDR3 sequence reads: CASSLQGAGANVLTF. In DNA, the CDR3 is TGCGCCAGCAGCTTGCAAGGGGCCGGGGCCAACGTCCTGACTTTC.

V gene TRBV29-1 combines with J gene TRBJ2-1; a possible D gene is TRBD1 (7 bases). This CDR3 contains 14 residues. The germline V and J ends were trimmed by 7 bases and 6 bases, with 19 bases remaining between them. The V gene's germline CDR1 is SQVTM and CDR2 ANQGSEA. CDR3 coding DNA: TGCAGCGCCACAGGGGTATCGGGGGTCAATGAGCAGTTCTTC. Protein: CSATGVSGVNEQFF.

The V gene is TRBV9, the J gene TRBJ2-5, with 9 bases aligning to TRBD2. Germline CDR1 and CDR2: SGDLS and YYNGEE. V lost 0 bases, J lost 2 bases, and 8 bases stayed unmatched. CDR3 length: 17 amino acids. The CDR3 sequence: CASSVAPSGEVQETQYF. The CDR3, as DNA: TGTGCCAGCAGCGTAGCGCCTAGCGGGGAGGTACAAGAGACCCAGTACTTC.

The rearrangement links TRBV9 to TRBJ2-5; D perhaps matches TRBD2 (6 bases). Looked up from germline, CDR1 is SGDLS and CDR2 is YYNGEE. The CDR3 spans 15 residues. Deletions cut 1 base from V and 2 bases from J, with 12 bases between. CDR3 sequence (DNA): TGTGCCAGCAGCGTATATGCGGGGTTGCAAGAGACCCAGTACTTC. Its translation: CASSVYAGLQETQYF.

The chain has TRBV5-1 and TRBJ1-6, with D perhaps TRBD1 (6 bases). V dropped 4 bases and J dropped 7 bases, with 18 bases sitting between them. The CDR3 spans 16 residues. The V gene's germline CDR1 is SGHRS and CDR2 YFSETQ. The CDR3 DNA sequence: TGCGCCAGCAGCGCCCCCCGGGGGCGGACAAATTCACCCCTCCACTTT. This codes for CASSAPRGRTNSPLHF.

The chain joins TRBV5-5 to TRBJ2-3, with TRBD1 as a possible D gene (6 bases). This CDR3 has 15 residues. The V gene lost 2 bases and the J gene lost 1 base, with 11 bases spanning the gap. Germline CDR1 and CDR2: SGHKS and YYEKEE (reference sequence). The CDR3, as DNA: TGTGCCAGCAGCTTTAGCAGGGGCCGCACAGATACGCAGTATTTT. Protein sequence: CASSFSRGRTDTQYF.

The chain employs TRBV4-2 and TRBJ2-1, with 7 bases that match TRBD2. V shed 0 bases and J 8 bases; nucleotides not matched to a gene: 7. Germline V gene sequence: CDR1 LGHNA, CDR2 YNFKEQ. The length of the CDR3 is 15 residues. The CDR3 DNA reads TGTGCCAGCAGCCAAGAGGTGCGGGAGCAGTATGAGCAGTTCTTC. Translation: CASSQEVREQYEQFF.

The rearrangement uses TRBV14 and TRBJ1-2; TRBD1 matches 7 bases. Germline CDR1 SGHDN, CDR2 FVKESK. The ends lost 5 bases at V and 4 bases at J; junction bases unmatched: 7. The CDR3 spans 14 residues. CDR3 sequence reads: CASSLRQGIYGYTF. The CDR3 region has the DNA TGTGCCAGCAGCTTAAGACAGGGAATCTATGGCTACACCTTC.